The present entry profiles one T cell receptor beta chain with its context. The sample originates from a study of blood T cells in healthy people across ages. A second PCR of 7 to 11 cycles used a sample-barcoded 5' primer and a J-beta primer mix. The template-switch adaptor, which had 12 random nucleotides, put a tag on each cDNA molecule. TCRdb reprocessed the 5' RACE reads with MiXCR, giving one entry per CDR3 protein. The sample yields around 900,000 distinct CDR3 sequences, under 30% seen once. The authors extracted at least 5.5 micrograms of total RNA per sample. This CDR3 has 13 residues. Looked up from germline, CDR1 is SEHNR and CDR2 is FQNEAQ (reference sequence). V was pared by 4 bases and J by 0 bases, with 6 bases between.

The sequence came from an elderly woman in good health. The sample comprised blood. This chain connects TRBV7-9 to TRBJ1-1; D may be TRBD1 (5 bases). CDR3 sequence reads: CASSWGLNTEAFF. In DNA, the CDR3 is TGTGCCAGCAGCTGGGGCCTGAACACTGAAGCTTTCTTT. Full variable domain (outside the CDR3, taken from reference TRBV7-9 and TRBJ1-1): DTGVSQNPRHKITKRGQNVTFRCDPISEHNRLYWYRQTLGQGPEFLTYFQNEAQLEKSRLLSDRFSAERPKGSFSTLEIQRTEQGDSAMYLCASSWGLNTEAFFGQGTRLTVV.